A selection of T cell receptor beta chains follows, all from one sample in a study of blood T cell repertoires in COVID-19. Clones were sequenced by immunoSEQ multiplex PCR, and TCRdb holds only the in-frame ones, with some missing. The sample yields around 210,000 clones, around 80% seen once. The sample was peripheral blood. These TCRs come from a woman between 65 and 79 years old with acute or convalescent COVID-19. Each CDR3 is given with its conserved first and last residue. D genes are given only for firm matches. Clone size is shown for a subset of rows, as once, few, many or a class of expanded clone.

j_gene	v_gene	d_gene	abundance	len	CDR3nt	CDR3aa
TRBJ2-4	TRBV7-2	TRBD1	few	14	TGTGCCAGCAGCTTGACAGGGGCCAAAAACATTCAGTACTTC	CASSLTGAKNIQYF
TRBJ2-5	TRBV30	NA	NA	14	TGTGCCTGGAGTGTAGGACAGAAACAAGAGACCCAGTACTTC	CAWSVGQKQETQYF
TRBJ2-7	TRBV11-2	TRBD1	NA	15	TGTGCCAGCAGCTTAGGAGACAGGGTCCCCTACGAGCAGTACTTC	CASSLGDRVPYEQYF
TRBJ1-1	TRBV6-5	TRBD1	NA	15	TGTGCCAGCAGTTACAACAGGGGGTCTGACACTGAAGCTTTCTTT	CASSYNRGSDTEAFF
TRBJ2-7	TRBV27	TRBD1	NA	15	TGTGCCAGCAGCCGGGCCGGGACAGGGCCCTACGAGCAGTACTTC	CASSRAGTGPYEQYF
TRBJ1-6	TRBV30	NA	NA	14	TGTGCCTGGAGTGTATGGACAGCAAATTCACCCCTCCACTTT	CAWSVWTANSPLHF
TRBJ2-1	TRBV30	TRBD2	once	14	TGTGCCTGGAGTCAGGGACTAGCCTCCAATGAGCAGTTCTTC	CAWSQGLASNEQFF
TRBJ2-1	TRBV12-5	NA	NA	16	TGTGCTAGTGGTTTGGACGGAAGCGGCTTATACAATGAGCAGTTCTTC	CASGLDGSGLYNEQFF
TRBJ2-7	TRBV19	NA	NA	14	TGTGCCAGTAGTATTCGGGGGGCGCGGTACGAGCAGTACTTC	CASSIRGARYEQYF
TRBJ1-2	TRBV5-1	NA	NA	14	TGCGCCAGCAGCTTGACAGACCCTAACTATGGCTACACCTTC	CASSLTDPNYGYTF
TRBJ2-2	TRBV19	TRBD2	NA	18	TGTGCCAGTAGTATAAGACTAGCGGGAGGGCCTCGGGCCGGGGAGCTGTTTTTT	CASSIRLAGGPRAGELFF
TRBJ2-7	TRBV28	TRBD2	NA	16	TGTGCCAGCAGTTCCCCCGCTAGCGGGAGAGTCAACGAGCAGTACTTC	CASSSPASGRVNEQYF
TRBJ2-5	TRBV30	NA	NA	15	TGTGCCTGGCTAACCCGGGGGGCCCCTGGTGAGACCCAGTACTTC	CAWLTRGAPGETQYF
TRBJ2-7	TRBV30	NA	NA	14	TGTGCCTGGAGTGTATCATGGCGGAACTACGAGCAGTACTTC	CAWSVSWRNYEQYF
TRBJ1-2	TRBV11-2	TRBD1	NA	13	TGTGCCAGCAGCCCCGGGACAGGGCATGGCTACACCTTC	CASSPGTGHGYTF
TRBJ1-1	TRBV3-1/TRBV3-2	TRBD1	NA	14	TGTGCCAGCAGCCAGATGGACAGGGGAGAGGAAGCTTTCTTT	CASSQMDRGEEAFF
TRBJ2-7	TRBV5-6	TRBD1	few	14	TGTGCCAGCAGCGTGGGACAGGGGCCTTTCGAGCAGTACTTC	CASSVGQGPFEQYF
TRBJ2-3	TRBV28	TRBD1	NA	17	TGTGCCAGCAGTTTATCCGAGGGGGCGCGCGGCACAGATACGCAGTATTTT	CASSLSEGARGTDTQYF
TRBJ2-3	TRBV3-1/TRBV3-2	TRBD1	NA	15	TGTGCCAGCAGCCCCGGGACAGGGGTCACAGATACGCAGTATTTT	CASSPGTGVTDTQYF
TRBJ1-1	TRBV30	NA	NA	15	TGTGCCTGGAGGGGTTCCTACGGAGGGTACACTGAAGCTTTCTTT	CAWRGSYGGYTEAFF
TRBJ1-4	TRBV18	TRBD1	NA	15	TGTGCCAGCTCACTCAACAGGGGGCAGAATGAAAAACTGTTTTTT	CASSLNRGQNEKLFF
TRBJ1-1	TRBV28	TRBD1	NA	17	TGTGCCAGCAGTTCGGACAGGGGGCCGATTTTGAACACTGAAGCTTTCTTT	CASSSDRGPILNTEAFF
TRBJ1-2	TRBV27	TRBD1	once	13	TGTGCCAGCAGGACGGACAGGGAAGGTGGCTACACCTTC	CASRTDREGGYTF
TRBJ1-5	TRBV19	NA	few	15	TGTGCCAGTAGTATAGGGCAGGGGCGCGGGCAGCCCCAGCATTTT	CASSIGQGRGQPQHF
TRBJ2-2	TRBV12-5	TRBD1	once	17	TGTGCTAGTGGCATCCATCCGGGACAGGCGGGGACCGGGGAGCTGTTTTTT	CASGIHPGQAGTGELFF
TRBJ2-1	TRBV27	TRBD2	NA	24	TGTGCCAGCAGTTTAAAAGGGTCACAGGAACGGACTAGCGGGCGTAGGAATGTTTACAATGAGCAGTTCTTC	CASSLKGSQERTSGRRNVYNEQFF
TRBJ1-6	TRBV2	NA	once	16	TGTGCCAGCAGTGAAGTTGGGGGCAACGGTAATTCACCCCTCCACTTT	CASSEVGGNGNSPLHF
TRBJ2-1	TRBV27	NA	NA	16	TGTGCCAGCAGTTCCGGGGTGACGCGCTCCTACAATGAGCAGTTCTTC	CASSSGVTRSYNEQFF
TRBJ2-2	TRBV7-9	NA	NA	14	TGTGCCAGCAGCGAAGGGGTAGATACCGGGGAGCTGTTTTTT	CASSEGVDTGELFF
TRBJ1-1	TRBV3-1/TRBV3-2	TRBD1	NA	15	TGTGCCAGCAGCCTTGGGACAGGGGGGAATATTGAAGCTTTCTTT	CASSLGTGGNIEAFF
TRBJ1-2	TRBV23-1	NA	NA	16	TGCGCCAGCAGTCAATCTCCCCCCGAGGGAAGGACTGGCTACACCTTC	CASSQSPPEGRTGYTF
TRBJ2-2	TRBV6-4	TRBD1	NA	13	TGTGCCAGCAGTCGGGACAGGGCCGGGGAGCTGTTTTTT	CASSRDRAGELFF
TRBJ1-1	TRBV9	NA	once	16	TGTGCCAGCAGCGTAGGGGCGGGACTCCTGAACACTGAAGCTTTCTTT	CASSVGAGLLNTEAFF
TRBJ2-7	TRBV5-4	NA	once	15	TGTGCCAGCAGCTCAGACAGCCTTTACTCCTACGAGCAGTACTTC	CASSSDSLYSYEQYF
TRBJ1-3	TRBV7-8	NA	NA	17	TGTGCCAGCAGCTCCTCGGCGGTTGTAGGGGCTGGAAACACCATATATTTT	CASSSSAVVGAGNTIYF
TRBJ1-2	TRBV28	TRBD1	NA	14	TGTGCCAGCAGTATTCCGACAGGGAATAATGGCTACACCTTC	CASSIPTGNNGYTF
TRBJ2-5	TRBV25-1	TRBD1	few	15	TGTGCCAGCAGTCTGCCTTGGGACAGGCAAGAGACCCAGTACTTC	CASSLPWDRQETQYF
TRBJ1-6	TRBV5-4	NA	once	14	TGTGCCAGCAGCCAGGGAGGATTTAATTCACCCCTCCACTTT	CASSQGGFNSPLHF
TRBJ1-1	TRBV6-1	TRBD1	few	15	TGTGCCAGCAGTGAAGATCACAGGGGAACCACTGAAGCTTTCTTT	CASSEDHRGTTEAFF
TRBJ2-3	TRBV2	NA	NA	15	TGTGCCAGCAGAGGACTTGAAACTAGCACAGATACGCAGTATTTT	CASRGLETSTDTQYF
TRBJ2-7	TRBV13	NA	NA	17	TGTGCCAGCAGCCGCCTCGTCGGAGCGGTGATCACCTACGAGCAGTACTTC	CASSRLVGAVITYEQYF
TRBJ1-1	TRBV7-8	NA	few	13	TGTGCCAGCAGTATAGCGGTGAACACTGAAGCTTTCTTT	CASSIAVNTEAFF
TRBJ2-3	TRBV10-3	NA	NA	11	TGTGCCATCATGATCGGGGATACGCAGTATTTT	CAIMIGDTQYF
TRBJ2-1	TRBV19	NA	NA	13	TGTGCCAGTAATGGGGACATCCTCAATGAGCAGTTCTTC	CASNGDILNEQFF
TRBJ2-5	TRBV18	TRBD2	NA	16	TGTGCCAGCTCATTAGGACTAGCGGGAGGTTCGGAGACCCAGTACTTC	CASSLGLAGGSETQYF
TRBJ2-3	TRBV27	NA	NA	15	TGTGCCAGCAGTTACTACAGGGTAACCACAGATACGCAGTATTTT	CASSYYRVTTDTQYF
TRBJ2-1	TRBV27	NA	NA	16	TGTGCCAGCAGTCCTATGACAGGTTATTCCTACAATGAGCAGTTCTTC	CASSPMTGYSYNEQFF
TRBJ2-3	TRBV5-4	TRBD2	NA	15	TGTGCCAGCAGCCTGACTAGCGGGAGTATAGATACGCAGTATTTT	CASSLTSGSIDTQYF